Listed here is a single TCR beta chain. Its antigen is still unknown. The primer mix had 60 Vbeta and 13 Jbeta primers. Clones were read by immunoSEQ multiplex PCR, and TCRdb kept only the in-frame ones, dropping some. The sample contains about 110,000 clones, around three quarters of which appear only once. This specimen belongs to a study of cytomegalovirus exposure and HLA in healthy donors. Broader study findings: Further analysis was carried out later, and it showed several of the most significant clusters appearing linked to common viral pathogens. Later analysis showed most CMV-associated TCR beta chains appearing HLA-restricted. Prediction of most subjects' HLA-A and HLA-B alleles by TCR beta sequences was reportedly accurate.

The sequence was obtained from a male donor in good health and CMV-seronegative. Sequenced input: PBMCs.

CDR3 coding DNA: TGTGCCAGCAGCAACACCAGGTACTCTGGGGCCAACGTCCTGACTTTC. Its protein product is CASSNTRYSGANVLTF. The chain uses TRBV21-1 and TRBJ2-6; the table calls TRBD1, which could not be checked here. TRBV21-1 corresponds to a pseudogene. CDR3 length: 16 amino acids.